This section outlines one T cell receptor (beta chain) sequence together with its context. The CDR3 is 20 amino acids. The junction had 22 bases not matched to a gene; V was cut back by 2 bases and J by 3 bases. CDR1 is SGHKS and CDR2 is YYEKEE in the germline V gene (reference sequence). This entry is derived from a study of cytomegalovirus exposure and HLA in healthy donors. PCR used 60 Vbeta primers and 13 Jbeta primers. The data were produced by immunoSEQ multiplex PCR, yet TCRdb's version contains in-frame clones alone and is incomplete. The profile shows just over 150,000 clones, 82% of them singletons.

The chain combines TRBV5-5 with TRBJ1-1, with 7 bases fitting TRBD1. The sequenced material came from PBMCs. The clonotype originates from a woman aged 45-60 years in good health and CMV-seropositive. CDR3: CASSLSFVMGQTPPDTEAFF. Here the CDR3 DNA reads TGTGCCAGCAGCTTATCCTTCGTCATGGGACAGACCCCCCCGGACACTGAAGCTTTCTTT.